This is a list of T cell receptor beta chains from one sample in a study of blood T cell repertoires in COVID-19. Libraries were prepared by immunoSEQ multiplex PCR; TCRdb keeps only in-frame clonotypes and omits some of them. This sample carries around 300,000 clones, over 80% of them seen once, and the ten largest clones take 5%. Material: PBMCs or T cells enriched from blood (not recorded which). These receptors were obtained from a man aged 30 to 45 who had recovered from COVID-19. The CDR3 runs from the conserved cysteine through the conserved F or W. Fields, in order: CDR3 protein, CDR3 DNA, J gene, clone size, D gene, V gene. A D gene is named only where the DNA matches it firmly. Clone size is not always given. Where it is, it says once, few, many or a class for expanded clones.

cdr3_aa: CASSLSGYEQYF
cdr3_nt: TGTGCCAGCAGCTTAAGCGGCTACGAGCAGTACTTC
j_call: TRBJ2-7
clone_size: many
d_call: -
v_call: TRBV11-2

cdr3_aa: CASSLYGAGSTDTQYF
cdr3_nt: TGTGCCAGCAGTTTATACGGGGCGGGGAGCACAGATACGCAGTATTTT
j_call: TRBJ2-3
clone_size: -
d_call: -
v_call: TRBV27

cdr3_aa: CASSSHLNTGELFF
cdr3_nt: TGTGCCAGCAGTAGCCACCTAAACACCGGGGAGCTGTTTTTT
j_call: TRBJ2-2
clone_size: -
d_call: -
v_call: TRBV2

cdr3_aa: CATSNRGDYEQYF
cdr3_nt: TGTGCCACTTCAAACCGGGGGGACTACGAGCAGTACTTC
j_call: TRBJ2-7
clone_size: -
d_call: TRBD2
v_call: TRBV19

cdr3_aa: CAWSGGGADTGELFF
cdr3_nt: TGTGCCTGGAGTGGCGGGGGGGCCGACACCGGGGAGCTGTTTTTT
j_call: TRBJ2-2
clone_size: few
d_call: TRBD2
v_call: TRBV30

cdr3_aa: CASSPTGFYGYTF
cdr3_nt: TGTGCCAGCAGTCCTACAGGTTTCTATGGCTACACCTTC
j_call: TRBJ1-2
clone_size: -
d_call: -
v_call: TRBV13

cdr3_aa: CASSPVRGQDTEAFF
cdr3_nt: TGTGCCAGCTCACCGGTCAGGGGGCAGGACACTGAAGCTTTCTTT
j_call: TRBJ1-1
clone_size: -
d_call: TRBD1
v_call: TRBV18

cdr3_aa: CASSYGSADEQYF
cdr3_nt: TGTGCCAGCAGTTACGGGTCAGCGGACGAGCAGTACTTC
j_call: TRBJ2-7
clone_size: -
d_call: -
v_call: TRBV6-5

cdr3_aa: CASSIYGRGGNTIYF
cdr3_nt: TGTGCCAGTAGTATTTATGGCAGGGGTGGAAACACCATATATTTT
j_call: TRBJ1-3
clone_size: -
d_call: -
v_call: TRBV19

cdr3_aa: CASTTGARGNTIYF
cdr3_nt: TGTGCCAGCACCACAGGGGCGCGGGGAAACACCATATATTTT
j_call: TRBJ1-3
clone_size: -
d_call: TRBD1
v_call: TRBV9

cdr3_aa: CAWSEGTTTPGDTQYF
cdr3_nt: TGTGCCTGGAGTGAGGGGACTACGACACCGGGAGATACGCAGTATTTT
j_call: TRBJ2-3
clone_size: -
d_call: TRBD2
v_call: TRBV30

cdr3_aa: CASSYGTARLGYTF
cdr3_nt: TGTGCCAGCAGTTACGGGACAGCAAGGCTTGGCTACACCTTC
j_call: TRBJ1-2
clone_size: -
d_call: TRBD1
v_call: TRBV6-5

cdr3_aa: CASSLGPGYTF
cdr3_nt: TGTGCCAGCAGCCTGGGGCCTGGCTACACCTTC
j_call: TRBJ1-2
clone_size: -
d_call: -
v_call: TRBV5-6

cdr3_aa: CASSRTGGEQYF
cdr3_nt: TGTGCCAGCAGCCGGACAGGGGGCGAGCAGTACTTC
j_call: TRBJ2-7
clone_size: -
d_call: TRBD1
v_call: TRBV6-5

cdr3_aa: CASSEQGNTEAFF
cdr3_nt: TGTGCCAGCAGTGAACAGGGTAACACTGAAGCTTTCTTT
j_call: TRBJ1-1
clone_size: -
d_call: -
v_call: TRBV2

cdr3_aa: CASSPLDRGSYNEQFF
cdr3_nt: TGTGCCAGCAGCCCATTGGACAGGGGCTCCTACAATGAGCAGTTCTTC
j_call: TRBJ2-1
clone_size: -
d_call: TRBD1
v_call: TRBV7-3

cdr3_aa: CATSRQGDGETQYF
cdr3_nt: TGTGCCACCAGCAGACAGGGTGACGGAGAGACCCAGTACTTC
j_call: TRBJ2-5
clone_size: -
d_call: -
v_call: TRBV15

cdr3_aa: CASSPDSNTEAFF
cdr3_nt: TGTGCCAGCAGCCCGGACAGCAACACTGAAGCTTTCTTT
j_call: TRBJ1-1
clone_size: few
d_call: -
v_call: TRBV3-1/TRBV3-2

cdr3_aa: CASSDGQGDQETQYF
cdr3_nt: TGTGCCAGCAGTGACGGACAGGGGGATCAAGAGACCCAGTACTTC
j_call: TRBJ2-5
clone_size: few
d_call: TRBD1
v_call: TRBV6-4

cdr3_aa: CASSLVGSGRKLFF
cdr3_nt: TGTGCCAGCAGCTTAGTCGGGAGTGGAAGAAAACTGTTTTTT
j_call: TRBJ1-4
clone_size: -
d_call: -
v_call: TRBV7-9

cdr3_aa: CAWGTGGGQPQHF
cdr3_nt: TGTGCCTGGGGGACAGGGGGCGGCCAGCCCCAGCATTTT
j_call: TRBJ1-5
clone_size: -
d_call: TRBD1
v_call: TRBV30

cdr3_aa: CASSSTRDRGYNEQFF
cdr3_nt: TGTGCCAGTAGTAGTACTCGGGACAGGGGGTACAATGAGCAGTTCTTC
j_call: TRBJ2-1
clone_size: few
d_call: TRBD1
v_call: TRBV19

cdr3_aa: CASSQELLAGVGTDTQYF
cdr3_nt: TGTGCCAGCAGCCAAGAATTGCTAGCGGGGGTGGGCACAGATACGCAGTATTTT
j_call: TRBJ2-3
clone_size: once
d_call: TRBD2
v_call: TRBV3-1/TRBV3-2

cdr3_aa: CASSQRGLGGELFF
cdr3_nt: TGTGCCAGCAGCCAGCGGGGGCTGGGCGGGGAGCTGTTTTTT
j_call: TRBJ2-2
clone_size: -
d_call: TRBD2
v_call: TRBV7-8

cdr3_aa: CASSYSTGEQYF
cdr3_nt: TGTGCCAGCAGTTATTCGACGGGAGAGCAGTACTTC
j_call: TRBJ2-7
clone_size: -
d_call: -
v_call: TRBV6-5

cdr3_aa: CSVPGLGRDREQYF
cdr3_nt: TGCAGCGTCCCCGGTCTCGGCAGGGATCGCGAGCAGTACTTC
j_call: TRBJ2-7
clone_size: -
d_call: -
v_call: TRBV29-1

cdr3_aa: CASSQLPDSLKPLHF
cdr3_nt: TGCGCCAGCAGCCAACTCCCGGACAGCCTAAAGCCCCTCCACTTT
j_call: TRBJ1-6
clone_size: -
d_call: -
v_call: TRBV4-1

cdr3_aa: CASSRGFSYEQYF
cdr3_nt: TGTGCCAGCAGTCGCGGTTTCTCCTACGAGCAGTACTTC
j_call: TRBJ2-7
clone_size: -
d_call: -
v_call: TRBV2

cdr3_aa: CASSLPGDGYTF
cdr3_nt: TGTGCCAGCAGCCTGCCGGGGGACGGGTACACCTTC
j_call: TRBJ1-2
clone_size: few
d_call: -
v_call: TRBV12-3/TRBV12-4